The clone carrying this T cell receptor beta chain was seen at least ten times. Germline assignment: CDR1 SGHNT and CDR2 YYREEE (reference sequence). V was shortened by 2 bases and J by 4 bases, with 9 bases between the two germline ends. The length of the CDR3 is 13 residues. The sample is drawn from a study of liver allograft versus peripheral blood T cells. Study at large: The authors compared T cell receptor repertoires in transplanted livers with those in the peripheral blood of recipients.

A single record per CDR3 protein comes from TCRdb applying MiXCR to the reads. The profile shows fewer than 15,000 distinct CDR3 sequences, approximately 20% of them singletons. V is TRBV5-4 and J is TRBJ1-2; D not certain. This sequence originates from a human patient who had a liver transplant. The graft donor may have given rise to some T cells. CDR3 region: CASSLSGPYGYTF. CDR3 DNA: TGTGCCAGCAGCTTATCAGGACCCTATGGCTACACCTTC. The full variable domain, its missing parts supplied by reference TRBV5-4 and TRBJ1-2, is ETGVTQSPTHLIKTRGQQVTLRCSSQSGHNTVSWYQQALGQGPQFIFQYYREEENGRGNFPPRFSGLQFPNYSSELNVNALELDDSALYLCASSLSGPYGYTFGSGTRLTVV.